This T cell receptor beta chain was identified in a study of response to subunit inactivated influenza vaccine. Whole-study results and caveats: It was the authors' suggestion that each seasonal influenza vaccination recruits few new T cells.

On this clonotype: Antigen unknown.

V lost 6 bases, J lost 6 bases, and 11 bases lay in between. CDR3 size: 13 residues. Via MiXCR, TCRdb re-called the RT-PCR reads, giving one row per CDR3 protein. Of around 480,000 distinct CDR3 sequences detected, approximately 15% appear once; the ten largest clones hold 2.5% to 3.5%. The receptor's source is a man aged 50-75 years who received an inactivated influenza vaccine. The input for sequencing was CD4+ T cells sorted from PBMCs, taken approximately 25 months after vaccination. The V gene is TRBV12-3 or TRBV12-4, the J gene TRBJ2-2, with a possible D match to TRBD2 (5 bases). CDR3 in amino acids: CASRGSSAGELFF. The CDR3 DNA reads as TGTGCCAGCAGAGGGAGCAGCGCCGGGGAGCTGTTTTTT.